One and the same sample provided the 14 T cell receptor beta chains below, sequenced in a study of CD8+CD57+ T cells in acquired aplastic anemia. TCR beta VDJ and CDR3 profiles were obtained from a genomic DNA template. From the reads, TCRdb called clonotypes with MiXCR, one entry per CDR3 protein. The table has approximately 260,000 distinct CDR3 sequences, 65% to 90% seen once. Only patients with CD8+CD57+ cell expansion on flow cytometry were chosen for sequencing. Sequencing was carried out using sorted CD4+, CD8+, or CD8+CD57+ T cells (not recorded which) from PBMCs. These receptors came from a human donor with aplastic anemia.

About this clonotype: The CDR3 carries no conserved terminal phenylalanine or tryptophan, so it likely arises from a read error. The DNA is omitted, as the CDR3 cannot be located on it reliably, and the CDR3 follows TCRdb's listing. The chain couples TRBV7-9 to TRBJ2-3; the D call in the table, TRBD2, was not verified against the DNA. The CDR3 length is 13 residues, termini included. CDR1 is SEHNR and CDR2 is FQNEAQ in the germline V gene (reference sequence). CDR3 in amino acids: CASSHPGTDTGSR.

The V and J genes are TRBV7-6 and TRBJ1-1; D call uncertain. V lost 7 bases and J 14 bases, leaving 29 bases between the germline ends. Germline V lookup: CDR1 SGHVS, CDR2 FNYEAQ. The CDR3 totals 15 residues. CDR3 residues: CASTLDLAPNTANFF. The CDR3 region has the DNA TGTGCCAGCACCCTAGATCTGGCCCCCAACACGGCCAACTTCTTT.

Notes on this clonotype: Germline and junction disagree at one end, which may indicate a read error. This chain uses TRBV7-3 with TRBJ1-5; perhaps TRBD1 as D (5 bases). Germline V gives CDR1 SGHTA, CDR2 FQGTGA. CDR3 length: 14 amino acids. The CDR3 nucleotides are TGTGCCAGCAGTGAGTCGGGGACTAAGCAAGAGAAGCAGTTT. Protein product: CASSESGTKQEKQF.

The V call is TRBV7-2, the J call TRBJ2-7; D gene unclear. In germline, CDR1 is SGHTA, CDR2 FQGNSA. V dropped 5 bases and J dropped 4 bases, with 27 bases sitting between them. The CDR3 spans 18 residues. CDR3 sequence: CASSAGSGSPLHSYEQYV. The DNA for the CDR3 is TGTGCCAGCAGCGCAGGTTCTGGGTCACCCCTCCACTCTTACGAGCAGTACGTC.

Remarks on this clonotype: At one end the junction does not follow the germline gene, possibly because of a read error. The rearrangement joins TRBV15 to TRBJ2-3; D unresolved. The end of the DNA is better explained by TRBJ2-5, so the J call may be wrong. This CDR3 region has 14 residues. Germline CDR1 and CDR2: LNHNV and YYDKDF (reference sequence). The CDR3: CASSRRSDQDTQYF. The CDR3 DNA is TGTGCCAGCAGCAGAAGGTCAGACCAAGATACCCAGTACTTC.

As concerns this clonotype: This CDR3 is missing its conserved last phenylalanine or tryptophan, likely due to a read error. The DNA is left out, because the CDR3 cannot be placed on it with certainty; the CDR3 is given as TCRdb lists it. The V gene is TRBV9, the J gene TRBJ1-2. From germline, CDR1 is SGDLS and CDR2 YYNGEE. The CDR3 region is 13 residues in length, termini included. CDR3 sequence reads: CASSVLAGGDNKL.

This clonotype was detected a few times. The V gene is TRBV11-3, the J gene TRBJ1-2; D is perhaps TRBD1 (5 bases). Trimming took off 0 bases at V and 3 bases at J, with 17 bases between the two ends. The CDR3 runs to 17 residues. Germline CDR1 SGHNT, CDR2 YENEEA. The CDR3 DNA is TGTGCCAGCAGCTTAGATCTGACAGCCTCGGTAGACTATGGCTACACCTTC. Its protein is CASSLDLTASVDYGYTF.

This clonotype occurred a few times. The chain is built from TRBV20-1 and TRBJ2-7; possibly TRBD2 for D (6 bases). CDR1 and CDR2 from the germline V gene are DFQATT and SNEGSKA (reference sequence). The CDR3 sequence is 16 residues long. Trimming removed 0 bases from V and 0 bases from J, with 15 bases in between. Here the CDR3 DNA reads TGCAGTGCTAGAGACAGAGACAAGGGAGGCTCCTACGAGCAGTACTTC. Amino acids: CSARDRDKGGSYEQYF.

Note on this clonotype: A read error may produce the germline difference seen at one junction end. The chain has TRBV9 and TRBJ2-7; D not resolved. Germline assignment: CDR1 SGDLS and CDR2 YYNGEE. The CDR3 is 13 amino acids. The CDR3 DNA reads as TGTGCCACCAGCGTAGGTTCTGAAACCCAGCATTATTTC. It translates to CATSVGSETQHYF. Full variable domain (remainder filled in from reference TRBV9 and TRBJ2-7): DSGVTQTPKHLITATGQRVTLRCSPRSGDLSVYWYQQSLDQGLQFLIQYYNGEERAKGNILERFSAQQFPDLHSELNLSSLELGDSALYFCATSVGSETQHYFGPGTRLTVT.

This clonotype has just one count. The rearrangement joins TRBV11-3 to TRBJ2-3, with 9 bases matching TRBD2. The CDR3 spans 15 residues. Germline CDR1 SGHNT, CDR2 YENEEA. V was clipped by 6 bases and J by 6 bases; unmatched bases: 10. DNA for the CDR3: TGTGCCAGCAGTCCAGATGCGGGGGGGCTGGATACGCAGTATTTT. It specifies CASSPDAGGLDTQYF.

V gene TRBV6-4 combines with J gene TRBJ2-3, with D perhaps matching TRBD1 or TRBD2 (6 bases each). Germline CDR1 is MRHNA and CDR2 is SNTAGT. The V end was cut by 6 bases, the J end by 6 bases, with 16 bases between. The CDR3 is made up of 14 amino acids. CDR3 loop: CASSIQGGSDTQYF. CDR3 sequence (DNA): TGTGCCAGCAGCATACAGGGAGGTTCGGATACGCAGTATTTT.

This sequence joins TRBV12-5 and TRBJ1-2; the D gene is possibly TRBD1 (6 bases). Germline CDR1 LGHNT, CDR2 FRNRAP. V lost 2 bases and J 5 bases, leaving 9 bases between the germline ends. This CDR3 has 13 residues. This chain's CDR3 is CASGLRQEYGYTF. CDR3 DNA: TGTGCTAGTGGTTTGCGACAGGAATATGGCTACACCTTC.

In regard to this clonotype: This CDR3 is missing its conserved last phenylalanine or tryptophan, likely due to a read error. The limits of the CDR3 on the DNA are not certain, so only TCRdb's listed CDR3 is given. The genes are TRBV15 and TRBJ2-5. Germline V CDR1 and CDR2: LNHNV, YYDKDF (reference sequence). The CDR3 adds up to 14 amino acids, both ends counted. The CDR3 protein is CATSRGSSQETQLS.

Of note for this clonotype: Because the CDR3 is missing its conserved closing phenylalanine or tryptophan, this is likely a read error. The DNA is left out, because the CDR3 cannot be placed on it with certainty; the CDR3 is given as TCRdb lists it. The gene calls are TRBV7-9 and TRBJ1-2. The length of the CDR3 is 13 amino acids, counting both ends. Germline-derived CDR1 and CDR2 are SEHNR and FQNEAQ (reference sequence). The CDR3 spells CASRDSRGYRYSG.